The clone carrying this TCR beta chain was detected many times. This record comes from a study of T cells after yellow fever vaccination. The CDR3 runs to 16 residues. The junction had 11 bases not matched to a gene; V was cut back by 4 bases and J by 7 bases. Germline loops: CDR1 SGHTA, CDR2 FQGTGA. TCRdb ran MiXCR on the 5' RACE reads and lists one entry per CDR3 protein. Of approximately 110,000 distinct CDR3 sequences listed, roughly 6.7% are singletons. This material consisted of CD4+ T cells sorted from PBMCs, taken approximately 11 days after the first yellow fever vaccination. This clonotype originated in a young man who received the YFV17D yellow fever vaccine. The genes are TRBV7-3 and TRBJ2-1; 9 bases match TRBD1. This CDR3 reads CASSWGGTGKLNEQFF. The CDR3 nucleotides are TGTGCCAGCAGCTGGGGTGGGACAGGGAAATTAAATGAGCAGTTCTTC.